The 8 T cell receptor beta chains given below trace back to one sample, sequenced in a study of vaccination effects on CD4 cells after COVID-19. Under the ViraFEST assay, PBMC were stimulated with viral peptide pools so that antigen-specific CD4+ T cells expanded. Sequencing was performed afterwards. It was after 10 days of culture that CD4+ T cells were isolated. The study found no prior SARS-CoV-2 infection in the vaccine recipients, who tested negative for nucleocapsid antibodies. Their specific antigens are unknown. Profiled with immunoSEQ multiplex PCR; TCRdb holds only in-frame clones, not every one. The sample lists approximately 25,000 clones; roughly two thirds were seen once. Sequenced here: CD4+ T cells from PBMCs cultured with SARS-CoV-2 spike peptides, sampled before COVID-19 vaccination. The receptors here all came from a human donor who received a COVID-19 vaccine.

This chain links TRBV11-2 with TRBJ2-7, with TRBD1 matching over 9 bases. Per germline, CDR1 SGHAT and CDR2 FQNNGV. The CDR3 is made up of 14 amino acids. J lost 4 bases, V lost 4 bases, and 5 bases had no gene match. Written as DNA, the CDR3 is TGTGCCAGCAGCTCGTACAGGGGGCAATACGAGCAGTACTTC. This codes for CASSSYRGQYEQYF.

The rearrangement joins TRBV6-2 or TRBV6-3 to TRBJ2-1; TRBD1 is a possible D gene (5 bases). Germline assignment: CDR1 MNHEY and CDR2 SVGEGT. Trimming removed 2 bases at V and 5 bases at J, with 13 bases between. This CDR3 has 15 residues. CDR3 residues: CASSYGSGIHNEQFF. The CDR3 bases are TGTGCCAGCAGTTACGGATCAGGGATCCACAATGAGCAGTTCTTC.

V gene TRBV30 combines with J gene TRBJ1-5, with a tentative D call TRBD1 (6 bases). CDR3 length equals 13 residues. The germline V gene has CDR1 GTSNPN and CDR2 SVGIG (reference sequence). V was pared by 5 bases and J by 2 bases, with 10 bases between. CDR3 amino acids: CAWGDIRNQPQHF. CDR3 in DNA: TGTGCCTGGGGGGACATTCGCAATCAGCCCCAGCATTTT.

The chain has TRBV6-5 and TRBJ2-7; 9 positions agree with TRBD1. The germline gives CDR1 MNHEY, CDR2 SVGAGI. The CDR3 is 13 amino acids. V was clipped by 5 bases and J by 4 bases; unmatched bases: 3. CDR3 residues: CASSTGGGYEQYF. Written as DNA, the CDR3 is TGTGCCAGCAGTACAGGGGGCGGGTACGAGCAGTACTTC.

The chain combines TRBV5-5 with TRBJ2-7, with D unclear. The germline V gene has CDR1 SGHKS and CDR2 YYEKEE (reference sequence). V lost 4 bases to trimming and J lost 4 bases, with 12 bases between them. The CDR3 loop spans 13 amino acids. CDR3 residues: CASSLPLGYEQYF. DNA for the CDR3: TGTGCCAGCAGCCTCCCCCTGGGGTACGAGCAGTACTTC.

The rearrangement joins TRBV10-3 to TRBJ1-5, with D unresolved. V lost 6 bases and J 0 bases, leaving 3 bases between the germline ends. Looked up from germline, CDR1 is ENHRY and CDR2 is SYGVKD. This CDR3 is 12 amino acids long. The chain's CDR3 is CAISDSNQPQHF. The CDR3 region has the DNA TGTGCCATCAGCGATAGCAATCAGCCCCAGCATTTT.

In this sample, this clone turned up a few times. This sequence joins TRBV3-1 (or the pseudogene TRBV3-2) and TRBJ1-2, with D tentatively TRBD1 (6 bases). Germline V lookup: CDR1 LGHDT, CDR2 YNNKEL (reference sequence). Deletions cut 4 bases from V and 4 bases from J, with 10 bases between. This CDR3 spans 13 amino acids. CDR3 DNA: TGTGCCAGCAGCCGGGACAACCGCTATGGCTACACCTTC. Residues: CASSRDNRYGYTF.

The chain links TRBV19 to TRBJ1-5; D not certain. The CDR3 has 14 amino acids. Trimming left V 9 bases short and J 6 bases short, with 18 bases between. Germline V gene data show CDR1 as LNHDA and CDR2 as SQIVND (reference sequence). CDR3 nucleotides: TGTGCCAGCCTGAGGTTGGGTGTGGGTCAGCCCCAGCATTTT. Its protein is CASLRLGVGQPQHF.